Listed below are T cell receptor beta chains from one sample, sequenced in a study of response to subunit inactivated influenza vaccine. TCRdb fed the RT-PCR reads into MiXCR, producing one record per CDR3 protein. Counted here are 650,000 to 700,000 distinct CDR3 sequences, approximately 15% occurring once; the ten biggest clones make up under 14%. Sequenced here: PBMCs from blood, sampled about 12 days after vaccination. These receptors all stem from a man aged 50 to 59 who received an inactivated influenza vaccine. Both conserved end residues are part of each CDR3. D genes are given only for firm matches. Size values are once, few and many counts, or a class for expanded clones, and some rows have none.

abundance: many
d_gene: TRBD2
v_gene: TRBV20-1
j_gene: TRBJ2-1
CDR3aa: CSARRQVAGHNEQFF
CDR3nt: TGCAGTGCTAGAAGGCAAGTAGCGGGACACAATGAGCAGTTCTTC

abundance: .
d_gene: .
v_gene: TRBV5-4
j_gene: TRBJ2-7
CDR3aa: CASSSAGLFEQYF
CDR3nt: TGTGCCAGCAGCTCTGCGGGCTTATTCGAGCAGTACTTC

abundance: few
d_gene: .
v_gene: TRBV29-1
j_gene: TRBJ2-2
CDR3aa: CSANLNTGELFF
CDR3nt: TGCAGCGCAAATTTGAACACCGGGGAGCTGTTTTTT

abundance: few
d_gene: TRBD1
v_gene: TRBV28
j_gene: TRBJ1-5
CDR3aa: CASSLAGGGEQPQHF
CDR3nt: TGTGCTAGCAGTTTAGCAGGGGGAGGTGAGCAGCCCCAGCATTTT

abundance: .
d_gene: .
v_gene: TRBV6-1
j_gene: TRBJ2-2
CDR3aa: CASSPGEGATGELFF
CDR3nt: TGTGCCAGCAGTCCGGGGGAAGGGGCCACCGGGGAGCTGTTTTTT

abundance: few
d_gene: .
v_gene: TRBV29-1
j_gene: TRBJ2-7
CDR3aa: CSVERSGYYEQYF
CDR3nt: TGCAGCGTTGAGAGGTCAGGCTACTACGAGCAGTACTTC

abundance: .
d_gene: .
v_gene: TRBV20-1
j_gene: TRBJ2-7
CDR3aa: CSARDLDRIYEQYF
CDR3nt: TGCAGTGCTAGAGATCTGGACAGAATCTACGAGCAGTACTTC

abundance: few
d_gene: .
v_gene: TRBV7-7
j_gene: TRBJ2-5
CDR3aa: CASSALAVGYETQYF
CDR3nt: TGTGCTAGCAGCGCGTTAGCGGTGGGTTACGAGACCCAGTACTTC

abundance: few
d_gene: TRBD2
v_gene: TRBV6-1
j_gene: TRBJ2-5
CDR3aa: CASSGLAGVETQYF
CDR3nt: TGTGCCAGCAGCGGACTAGCGGGGGTTGAGACCCAGTACTTC

abundance: .
d_gene: TRBD2
v_gene: TRBV5-5
j_gene: TRBJ2-1
CDR3aa: CASSLAGKTEQFF
CDR3nt: TGTGCCAGCAGCTTAGCGGGAAAGACTGAGCAGTTCTTC

abundance: .
d_gene: .
v_gene: TRBV20-1
j_gene: TRBJ2-3
CDR3aa: CSARDADTDTQYF
CDR3nt: TGCAGTGCTAGAGATGCAGACACAGATACGCAGTATTTT

abundance: .
d_gene: .
v_gene: TRBV30
j_gene: TRBJ2-5
CDR3aa: CAWSVTGRETQYF
CDR3nt: TGTGCCTGGAGTGTGACCGGTCGGGAGACCCAGTACTTC

abundance: .
d_gene: .
v_gene: TRBV7-2
j_gene: TRBJ2-2
CDR3aa: CASSPPTGFRLFF
CDR3nt: TGTGCCAGCAGTCCGCCTACGGGCTTTAGGCTGTTTTTT

abundance: .
d_gene: TRBD1
v_gene: TRBV29-1
j_gene: TRBJ2-7
CDR3aa: CSVEGQGPYHEQYF
CDR3nt: TGCAGCGTTGAAGGACAGGGGCCGTACCACGAGCAGTACTTC

abundance: few
d_gene: TRBD1
v_gene: TRBV5-1
j_gene: TRBJ1-6
CDR3aa: CASSLRDRGRNSPLHF
CDR3nt: TGCGCCAGCAGCTTGAGGGACAGGGGGCGGAATTCACCCCTCCACTTT

abundance: .
d_gene: .
v_gene: TRBV4-2
j_gene: TRBJ2-2
CDR3aa: CASSQEQGRGTGELFF
CDR3nt: TGTGCCAGCAGCCAAGAACAGGGAAGGGGCACCGGGGAGCTGTTTTTT

abundance: .
d_gene: TRBD1
v_gene: TRBV12-3/TRBV12-4
j_gene: TRBJ2-1
CDR3aa: CASAPTGTRYNEQFF
CDR3nt: TGTGCCAGCGCGCCGACAGGGACAAGATACAATGAGCAGTTCTTC

abundance: few
d_gene: TRBD2
v_gene: TRBV6-4
j_gene: TRBJ2-3
CDR3aa: CASSKYGTSGTSTDTQYF
CDR3nt: TGTGCCAGCAGTAAATACGGGACTAGCGGGACTAGCACAGATACGCAGTATTTT

abundance: .
d_gene: TRBD2
v_gene: TRBV11-2
j_gene: TRBJ2-1
CDR3aa: CASSRSGIPYNEQFF
CDR3nt: TGTGCCAGCAGCCGTAGCGGGATTCCCTACAATGAGCAGTTCTTC

abundance: few
d_gene: TRBD2
v_gene: TRBV27
j_gene: TRBJ2-3
CDR3aa: CASSLFGTSGITDTQYF
CDR3nt: TGTGCCAGCAGTTTATTCGGGACTAGCGGCATCACAGATACGCAGTATTTT

abundance: few
d_gene: TRBD2
v_gene: TRBV10-3
j_gene: TRBJ2-1
CDR3aa: CAITGTSGSYEQFF
CDR3nt: TGTGCCATCACCGGGACTAGCGGGAGTTATGAGCAGTTCTTC

abundance: few
d_gene: TRBD2
v_gene: TRBV7-2
j_gene: TRBJ2-1
CDR3aa: CASSLGLAGGFF
CDR3nt: TGTGCCAGCAGCTTAGGACTAGCGGGGGGGTTCTTC

abundance: few
d_gene: TRBD2
v_gene: TRBV20-1
j_gene: TRBJ2-5
CDR3aa: CSAYSGSKETQYF
CDR3nt: TGCAGTGCTTATAGCGGGAGTAAAGAGACCCAGTACTTC

abundance: .
d_gene: TRBD2
v_gene: TRBV5-1
j_gene: TRBJ2-7
CDR3aa: CASSKPGEGHYEQYF
CDR3nt: TGCGCCAGCAGCAAGCCGGGGGAGGGCCACTACGAGCAGTACTTC

abundance: .
d_gene: .
v_gene: TRBV6-1
j_gene: TRBJ2-5
CDR3aa: CASRPPLAFQETQYF
CDR3nt: TGTGCCAGCAGACCCCCTCTAGCGTTCCAAGAGACCCAGTACTTC

abundance: .
d_gene: TRBD1
v_gene: TRBV29-1
j_gene: TRBJ2-7
CDR3aa: CSVAGGWYYEQYF
CDR3nt: TGCAGCGTCGCAGGGGGCTGGTATTACGAGCAGTACTTC

abundance: many
d_gene: TRBD1
v_gene: TRBV24-1
j_gene: TRBJ2-1
CDR3aa: CATGYPGQSFNEQFF
CDR3nt: TGTGCCACCGGATACCCGGGACAGAGCTTCAATGAGCAGTTCTTC

abundance: .
d_gene: .
v_gene: TRBV7-9
j_gene: TRBJ2-1
CDR3aa: CASSPGLVAGPNEQFF
CDR3nt: TGTGCCAGCAGCCCCGGTCTAGTAGCCGGCCCCAATGAGCAGTTCTTC

abundance: .
d_gene: TRBD2
v_gene: TRBV9
j_gene: TRBJ2-1
CDR3aa: CAISVTGLAGYNEQFF
CDR3nt: TGTGCCATCAGCGTGACGGGACTAGCGGGATACAATGAGCAGTTCTTC